A selection of T cell receptor beta chains follows, all from one sample in a study of shared clonotypes between healthy human individuals. Sequenced by immunoSEQ multiplex PCR; TCRdb stores in-frame clones only, minus some. The sample has 300,000 to 400,000 clones; around 87% are singletons. Sample: memory CD8+ T cells sorted from blood. The receptors originated from a man younger than 35 in good health. The CDR3 runs from the conserved cysteine through the conserved F or W. A D gene is named only where the DNA matches it firmly. Only some rows state a clone size, as once, few, many or a class for expanded clones.

TRBJ1-1 NA TRBV6-5 NA TGTGCCAGCAGTTTCAGGGAGGGAATGAACACTGAAGCTTTCTTT CASSFREGMNTEAFF
TRBJ1-1 NA TRBV27 many TGTGCCAGCAGTTCGCAGGGCGCGTACACTGAAGCTTTCTTT CASSSQGAYTEAFF
TRBJ1-3 NA TRBV5-1 NA TGCGCCAGCAGCTTGGGGGCAGACTCTGGAAACACCATATATTTT CASSLGADSGNTIYF
TRBJ1-1 NA TRBV19 few TGTGCCAGTAGGCCAGGGACACCCCAAGATTTTAACACTGAAGCTTTCTTT CASRPGTPQDFNTEAFF
TRBJ2-7 TRBD2 TRBV6-7 NA TGTGCCAGCAGTTACAACGGACTAGCCCAGCATGTGCAGTACTTC CASSYNGLAQHVQYF
TRBJ2-7 NA TRBV11-2 NA TGTGCCAGCAGCCATGGGGCCCACGAGCAGTACTTC CASSHGAHEQYF
TRBJ2-7 NA TRBV27 NA TGTGCCAGCAGTTTGGGCAGGGAGTACGAGCAGTACTTC CASSLGREYEQYF
TRBJ2-1 NA TRBV27 few TGTGCCAGCACCCCGGGGCCTATCGGTTACAATGAGCAGTTCTTC CASTPGPIGYNEQFF
TRBJ2-7 NA TRBV25-1 NA TGTGCCAGCAGTGAAACTCTGGGACTGAACTACGAGCAGTACTTC CASSETLGLNYEQYF
TRBJ2-7 TRBD1 TRBV6-6 NA TGTGCCAGCAGTTCGCGGACAGGATACTACGAGCAGTACTTC CASSSRTGYYEQYF
TRBJ2-1 NA TRBV7-9 NA TGTGCCAGCAGCCCACACGGGAGTTACAATGAGCAGTTCTTC CASSPHGSYNEQFF
TRBJ1-2 TRBD1 TRBV10-3 NA TGTGCCATCCACCCGACAGGGCTTAACTATGGCTACACCTTC CAIHPTGLNYGYTF
TRBJ2-1 TRBD2 TRBV10-3 NA TGTGCCATCAGTCCAACTGTCCCGGGACTAGTAGGAAACAATGAGCAGTTCTTC CAISPTVPGLVGNNEQFF
TRBJ2-1 NA TRBV27 NA TGTGCCAGCAGTTTGGGGATTGAGCAGTTCTTC CASSLGIEQFF
TRBJ2-1 TRBD1 TRBV9 NA TGTGCCAGCAGCGTAGTGGGGACAGAGCTCAATGAGCAGTTCTTC CASSVVGTELNEQFF
TRBJ2-7 NA TRBV4-1 NA TGCGCCGAATACGATCTACAGTACGAGCAGTACTTC CAEYDLQYEQYF
TRBJ2-7 NA TRBV5-1 few TGCGCCAGCAGCACGTCGGACTACTCCTACGAGCAGTACTTC CASSTSDYSYEQYF
TRBJ2-1 NA TRBV5-6 NA TGTGCCAGCAGCATAGGACCGGGACGCGGGGCTCTCCTAGCCAATGAGCAGTTCTTC CASSIGPGRGALLANEQFF
TRBJ1-2 TRBD1 TRBV2 NA TGTGCCAGCAGGCAGGCTACAGGGGTTGGCTACACCTTC CASRQATGVGYTF
TRBJ2-7 NA TRBV29-1 NA TGCAGCGTTGTCGTGACAGGCGCCTACGAGCAGTACTTC CSVVVTGAYEQYF
TRBJ1-3 NA TRBV29-1 once TGCAGCACTCTGGACGTTGGAAACACCATATATTTT CSTLDVGNTIYF
TRBJ2-7 TRBD2 TRBV15 once TGTGCCACCAGCAGGCTAGCGGGAGGTCACGACGAGCAGTACTTC CATSRLAGGHDEQYF
TRBJ2-5 NA TRBV7-9 NA TGTGCCAGCAGCTTTAGTACAGAATACTCCTCGGAGACCCAGTACTTC CASSFSTEYSSETQYF